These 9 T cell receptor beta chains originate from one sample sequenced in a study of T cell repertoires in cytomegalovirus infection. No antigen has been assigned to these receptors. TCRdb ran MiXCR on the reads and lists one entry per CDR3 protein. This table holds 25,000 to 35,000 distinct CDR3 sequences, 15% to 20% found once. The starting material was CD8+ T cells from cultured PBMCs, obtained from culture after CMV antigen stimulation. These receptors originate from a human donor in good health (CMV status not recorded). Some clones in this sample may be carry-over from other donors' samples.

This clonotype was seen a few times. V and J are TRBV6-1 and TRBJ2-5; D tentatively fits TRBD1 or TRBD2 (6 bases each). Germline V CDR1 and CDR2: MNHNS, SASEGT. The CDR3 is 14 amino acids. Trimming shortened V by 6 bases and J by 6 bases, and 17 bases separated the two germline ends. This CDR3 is CASSWTTGLQTQYF. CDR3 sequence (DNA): TGTGCCAGCAGCTGGACTACAGGGTTGCAGACCCAGTACTTC.

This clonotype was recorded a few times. The CDR3 DNA is TGTGCCAGCAGTCCCCCGGCCTACGAGCAGTACTTC. Its translation is CASSPPAYEQYF. This chain connects TRBV6-1 to TRBJ2-7; D is uncertain. The V end lost 5 bases, the J end lost 2 bases, and 7 bases lay between the germline ends. In germline, CDR1 is MNHNS, CDR2 SASEGT. The CDR3 totals 12 residues.

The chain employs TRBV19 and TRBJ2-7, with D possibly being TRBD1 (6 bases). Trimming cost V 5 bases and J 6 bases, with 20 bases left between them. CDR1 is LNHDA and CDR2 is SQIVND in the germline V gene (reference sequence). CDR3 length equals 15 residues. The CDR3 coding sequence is TGTGCCAGTAGTGTCGGACAGCTGTCGGCTGCCGAGCAGTACTTC. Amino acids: CASSVGQLSAAEQYF.

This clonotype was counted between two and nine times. This chain's CDR3 is CASSLNVLAGPEETQYF. As DNA, the CDR3 is TGTGCCAGCAGCTTAAATGTCCTAGCGGGACCTGAAGAGACCCAGTACTTC. The genes are TRBV7-2 and TRBJ2-5; 9 bases map to TRBD2. With 2 bases clipped from V and 3 bases from J, the junction kept 10 bases outside the gene matches. Per germline, CDR1 SGHTA and CDR2 FQGNSA. The CDR3 has 17 residues.

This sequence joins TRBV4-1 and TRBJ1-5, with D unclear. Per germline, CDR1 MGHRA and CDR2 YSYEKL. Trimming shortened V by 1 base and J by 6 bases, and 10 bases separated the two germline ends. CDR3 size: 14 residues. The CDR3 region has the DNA TGCGCCAGCAGCCAAGTAGGGCTAAGTCAGCCCCAGCATTTT. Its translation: CASSQVGLSQPQHF.

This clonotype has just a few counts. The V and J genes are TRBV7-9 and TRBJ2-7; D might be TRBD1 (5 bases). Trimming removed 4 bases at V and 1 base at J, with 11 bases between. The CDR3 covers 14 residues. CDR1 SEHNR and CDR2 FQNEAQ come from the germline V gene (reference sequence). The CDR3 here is CASSSGRVSYEQYF. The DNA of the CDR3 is TGTGCCAGCAGCTCGGGCAGGGTTTCCTACGAGCAGTACTTC.

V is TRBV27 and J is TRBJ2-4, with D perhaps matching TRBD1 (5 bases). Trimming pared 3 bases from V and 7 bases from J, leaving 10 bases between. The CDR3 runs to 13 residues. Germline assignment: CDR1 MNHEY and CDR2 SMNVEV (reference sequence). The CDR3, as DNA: TGTGCCAGCAGTTTGTCCCCAGGGAACATTCAGTACTTC. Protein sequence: CASSLSPGNIQYF.

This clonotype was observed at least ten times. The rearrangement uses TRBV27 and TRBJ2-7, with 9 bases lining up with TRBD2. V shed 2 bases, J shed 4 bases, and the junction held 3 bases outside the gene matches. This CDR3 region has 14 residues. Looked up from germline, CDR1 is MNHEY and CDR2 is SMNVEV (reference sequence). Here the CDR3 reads CASSLAAGGYEQYF. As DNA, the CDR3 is TGTGCCAGCAGTTTAGCGGCGGGAGGGTACGAGCAGTACTTC.

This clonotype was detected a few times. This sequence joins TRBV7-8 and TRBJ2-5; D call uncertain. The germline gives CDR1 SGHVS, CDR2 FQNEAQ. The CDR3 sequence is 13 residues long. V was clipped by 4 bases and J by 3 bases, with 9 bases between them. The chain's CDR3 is CASSSTTKETQYF. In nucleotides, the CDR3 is TGTGCCAGCAGCTCCACGACGAAAGAGACCCAGTACTTC.